This TCR beta chain appears in the sequencing data of a study of identical twins. Findings and limits, study-wide: There were fewer insertions in abundant cord blood beta clonotypes, but memory repertoires showed no such pattern.

Template switching supplied a universal primer site; unique molecular identifiers were carried on the cDNA. TCRdb called the 5' RACE reads again in MiXCR, with one record for every CDR3 protein. The sample lists over 250,000 distinct CDR3 sequences, roughly 10% occurring once. This clonotype has a handful of counts. The antigen remains undetermined. The same data also went into a second study, on yellow fever vaccine responses in identical twins. As reported in that work: Reports say the vaccine T cell response in twins looked partly convergent and partly personalized.

The receptor was derived from a woman aged 18-29 years in good health. The sample comprised CD8+ T cells sorted from blood.

This chain's CDR3 is CASSLVFRGIPEAFF. DNA for the CDR3: TGTGCCAGCAGCTTAGTGTTCCGGGGCATACCTGAAGCTTTCTTT. The rearrangement uses TRBV7-2 and TRBJ1-1, with a possible D match to TRBD1 (5 bases). CDR3 length: 15 residues. Germline CDR1 reads SGHTA; CDR2 reads FQGNSA. V lost 1 base, J lost 6 bases, and 15 bases lay in between.